This TCR beta chain was obtained from a study of Ad26.COV2.S vaccination and SARS-CoV-2 variants. Study results and limitations: Breadth of non-spike TCRs did not differ between vaccinees and placebo recipients.

TCRdb's copy holds only in-frame clones and misses some; the assay was immunoSEQ multiplex PCR. The sample lists about 400,000 clones, 92% seen once, with more than 1.5% in the top ten. Treatment described: some 20 received Ad26.COV2.S at low or high dose, single or two shots; about 5 received placebo; per-sample allocation not given. Samples analyzed were those drawn on day 63 after the first vaccine or placebo injection. The germline V and J ends were trimmed by 2 bases and 2 bases, with 13 bases remaining between them. CDR1 and CDR2 from the germline V gene are SNHLY and FYNNEI. This CDR3 comprises 17 residues. In its sample, this clone was seen once. The antigen is unknown.

The chain is built from TRBV2 and TRBJ1-6; D not resolved. The source was peripheral blood, collected in a trial of Ad26.COV2.S vaccine versus placebo. This clonotype was obtained from a person between 18 and 60 years old who received the Ad26.COV2.S COVID-19 vaccine or a placebo. The CDR3 sequence is CASSEFWGGTYNSPLHF. CDR3 bases: TGTGCCAGCAGTGAATTTTGGGGTGGAACCTATAATTCACCCCTCCACTTT.